This T cell receptor (beta chain) is from a study of post-analysis software for immune sequencing data. About the research overall: The courses of disease that were included comprised relapsing-remitting, secondary progressive and progressive-relapsing multiple sclerosis.

Sequencing libraries made from TCR beta cDNA carried unique molecular identifiers. Using its own MiXCR run on the PCR reads, TCRdb lists one record per CDR3 protein. This sample yields fewer than 700,000 distinct CDR3 sequences, of which about 44% are seen a single time; more than 1.5% belongs to the top ten. Study-wide results and limits: Included in a set of roughly five TRBV segments more frequent in patients than controls were TRBV5-6, TRBV5-1 and TRBV20-1. F measure grouped same-batch samples tightly together. A significant reduction in normalized Chao1 diversity was observed in multiple sclerosis patients versus controls.

Details on this clonotype: Its target is not known.

CDR1 is LGHNA and CDR2 is YNFKEQ in the germline V gene. The V end was cut by 0 bases, the J end by 11 bases, with 16 bases between. This CDR3 region has 14 residues. Sequences were obtained from blood. This sequence originates from a girl aged 5-17 years with multiple sclerosis. The V and J genes are TRBV4-2 and TRBJ2-5; D might be TRBD2 (5 bases). The CDR3 DNA sequence: TGTGCCAGCAGCCAAGATAGACTCCCCGGGGAGCAGTACTTC. Its translation: CASSQDRLPGEQYF.